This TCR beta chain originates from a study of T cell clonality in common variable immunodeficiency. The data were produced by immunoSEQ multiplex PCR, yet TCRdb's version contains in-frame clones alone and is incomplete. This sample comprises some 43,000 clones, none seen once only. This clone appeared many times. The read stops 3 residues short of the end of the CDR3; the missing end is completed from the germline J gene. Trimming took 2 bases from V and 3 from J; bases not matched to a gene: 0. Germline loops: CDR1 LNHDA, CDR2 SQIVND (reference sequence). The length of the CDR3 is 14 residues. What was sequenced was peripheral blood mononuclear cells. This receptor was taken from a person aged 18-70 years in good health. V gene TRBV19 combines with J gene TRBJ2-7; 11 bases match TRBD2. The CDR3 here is CASSITSGSYEQYF. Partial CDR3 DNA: TGTGCCAGTAGTATAACTAGCGGGAGCTACGAG.